This TCR beta chain was observed in a study of blood T cell repertoires in COVID-19. TCRdb's copy holds only in-frame clones and misses some; the assay was immunoSEQ multiplex PCR. The table shows some 210,000 clones, with over 75% occurring only once. In germline, CDR1 is MNHEY, CDR2 SVGAGI. Between the trimmed V and J ends, which lost 0 bases and 2 bases, there was a span of 7 bases. The CDR3 sequence is 14 residues long. The chain recombines TRBV6-5 with TRBJ1-2; D perhaps matches TRBD1 (5 bases). Sequencing used peripheral blood. The receptor was isolated from a woman aged 40 to 49 who had recovered from COVID-19. The chain's CDR3 is CASSYSNRNYGYTF. CDR3 DNA: TGTGCCAGCAGTTACTCGAACAGGAACTATGGCTACACCTTC.